Each of the 25 T cell receptor beta chains below was sequenced from the same sample in a study of read filtering for tumor transcriptome and immune sequencing. The library was built from about 400 ng RNA with molecular barcoded adaptors for alpha/delta and beta/gamma chains. TCRdb re-derived calls from the reads in MiXCR, one entry per CDR3 protein. The sample lists approximately 90,000 distinct CDR3 sequences, under 25% occurring once. Sequencing was done on a sample of a population of CD138-negative cells sorted from bone marrow. These receptors were obtained from a donor at least 40 years old with multiple myeloma.

Only a few counts were recorded for this clonotype. This sequence joins TRBV11-2 and TRBJ1-1; D unresolved. The CDR3 has 14 amino acids. Trimming cost V 2 bases and J 4 bases, with 11 bases left between them. Germline V gene data show CDR1 as SGHAT and CDR2 as FQNNGV. The CDR3 loop is CASSLTGVLTEAFF. Here the CDR3 DNA reads TGTGCCAGCAGCTTAACGGGAGTTCTCACTGAAGCTTTCTTT.

On this clonotype itself: A much larger clone is a single base away; this may be a read error. This chain uses TRBV4-2 with TRBJ2-3; no clear D gene. TRBJ1-5 explains the end of the DNA better; the J call may be wrong. From germline, CDR1 is LGHNA and CDR2 YNFKEQ. The CDR3 spans 15 residues. CDR3 nucleotides: TGTGCCAGCAGCGCCCGACTAGCGGCCACAGATACGCAGCATTTT. It codes for CASSARLAATDTQHF.

Points on this clonotype: Since a much larger clone is just one base distant, this may be a read error. The V gene is TRBV5-1, the J gene TRBJ1-1, with D maybe TRBD1 (5 bases). This CDR3 contains 14 residues. CDR1 and CDR2 from the germline V gene are SGHRS and YFSETQ. This CDR3 is CASSLLQGSTEALF. CDR3 coding DNA: TGCGCCAGCAGCTTGTTGCAGGGCAGCACTGAAGCTCTCTTT. Full variable domain (remainder filled in from reference TRBV5-1 and TRBJ1-1): KAGVTQTPRYLIKTRGQQVTLSCSPISGHRSVSWYQQTPGQGLQFLFEYFSETQRNKGNFPGRFSGRQFSNSRSEMNVSTLELGDSALYLCASSLLQGSTEALFGQGTRLTVV.

This rearrangement joins TRBV19 to TRBJ1-5; D not resolved. V was shortened by 10 bases and J by 6 bases, with 16 bases between the two germline ends. Germline V gene lookup returns CDR1 LNHDA and CDR2 SQIVND (reference sequence). The CDR3 spans 13 residues. Here the CDR3 DNA reads TGTGCCACCGACCGGGCCTGGGGTCAGCCCCAGCATTTT. It encodes CATDRAWGQPQHF. Filled out from reference TRBV19 and TRBJ1-5, the complete variable domain reads DGGITQSPKYLFRKEGQNVTLSCEQNLNHDAMYWYRQDPGQGLRLIYYSQIVNDFQKGDIAEGYSVSREKKESFPLTVTSAQKNPTAFYLCATDRAWGQPQHFGDGTRLSIL.

This clonotype occurred many times. The genes are TRBV5-1 and TRBJ2-2, with D unclear. Germline CDR1 SGHRS, CDR2 YFSETQ. The V end was cut by 0 bases, the J end by 0 bases, with 9 bases between. The CDR3 sequence is 16 residues long. For the CDR3, the DNA is TGCGCCAGCAGCTTGGGATATAGCTCGAACACCGGGGAGCTGTTTTTT. It codes for CASSLGYSSNTGELFF.

This clonotype was counted only a few times. The chain's CDR3 is CASSPRPGSNEQFF. DNA of the CDR3: TGTGCCAGCAGCCCTCGGCCGGGTAGCAATGAGCAGTTCTTC. The genes are TRBV5-4 and TRBJ2-1; D ambiguous. V was pared by 4 bases and J by 6 bases, with 14 bases between. This CDR3 spans 14 amino acids. The germline CDR1 and CDR2 sequences are SGHNT and YYREEE (reference sequence).

Comment on this clonotype: The likely explanation is a read error, given a far larger clone one base away. The rearrangement uses TRBV5-5 and TRBJ1-1, with D hard to call. V lost 2 bases and J lost 1, with 6 bases in between. The CDR3 sequence is 13 residues long. From germline, CDR1 is SGHKS and CDR2 YYEKEE (reference sequence). In DNA form, the CDR3 reads TGTGCCAGCAGCTTTCAGCGGAACACTGAAGCTTTCTTT. As protein: CASSFQRNTEAFF.

This clonotype was seen more than once but under ten times. The rearrangement uses TRBV10-2 and TRBJ1-1; no firm D call. The germline V gene encodes CDR1 WSHSY and CDR2 SAAADI. The CDR3 spans 13 residues. V lost 6 bases and J lost 3, with 11 bases in between. In DNA, the CDR3 is TGCGCCAGCAGATCCAGGTTGGACACTGAAGCTTTCTTT. It yields the protein CASRSRLDTEAFF.

The sample holds a few counts of this clonotype. This sequence may be a read error, since a much larger clone differs from it by one base. V and J are TRBV5-1 and TRBJ2-1; D gene uncertain. Trimming took off 1 base at V and 7 bases at J, with 9 bases between the two ends. CDR1 is SGHRS and CDR2 is YFSETQ in the germline V gene. This CDR3 has 13 residues. The CDR3 DNA reads as TGCGCCAGCAGCTTGCGGACCGGGAATGAGCAGTTCTTC. Translation: CASSLRTGNEQFF.

The chain recombines TRBV12-3 or TRBV12-4 with TRBJ1-1; 8 nucleotides align to TRBD1. The V and J ends lost 8 bases and 8 bases, in that order; junction bases with no gene match: 13. The CDR3 length is 14 residues. The CDR3 loop is CASRRGRGLGEAFF. Here the CDR3 DNA reads TGTGCCAGCCGGAGGGGCAGGGGGCTTGGCGAAGCTTTCTTT.

The chain carries TRBV10-3 and TRBJ2-5; a possible D gene is TRBD1 (6 bases). Between the trimmed V and J ends, which lost 0 bases and 1 base, there was a span of 9 bases. From germline, CDR1 is ENHRY and CDR2 SYGVKD. This CDR3 region has 15 residues. CDR3 bases: TGTGCCATCAGTGAGTCGAAGGACAGCCAAGAGACCCAGTACTTC. It yields the protein CAISESKDSQETQYF.

At least ten counts were recorded for this clonotype. The V gene is TRBV10-1, the J gene TRBJ2-3; 9 bases line up with TRBD1. The CDR3 has 13 amino acids. Germline CDR1 is WNHNN and CDR2 is SYGVQD (reference sequence). Trimming removed 0 bases from V and 9 bases from J; junction bases left unmatched: 1. The CDR3 nucleotides read TGCGCCAGCAGTGAGTCCGGACAGGGGACGCAGTATTTT. Translating it yields CASSESGQGTQYF.

This chain links TRBV11-2 with TRBJ2-7, with D unresolved. The CDR3 spans 13 residues. CDR1 and CDR2 (germline): SGHAT, FQNNGV. V was pared by 5 bases and J by 5 bases, with 13 bases between. In DNA, the CDR3 is TGTGCCAGCAGCACCGGGCCCCGGGACGAGCAGTACTTC. This encodes CASSTGPRDEQYF.

Ten or more counts support this clonotype. This chain uses TRBV12-3 or TRBV12-4 with TRBJ1-1; D unresolved. There are 14 residues in the CDR3. Deletions cut 3 bases from V and 0 bases from J, with 8 bases between. This CDR3 reads CASSFPSMNTEAFF. The CDR3 nucleotides are TGTGCCAGCAGTTTCCCCAGCATGAACACTGAAGCTTTCTTT.

This clonotype was detected a few times. The genes are TRBV18 and TRBJ1-1; 7 bases agree with TRBD1. After removal of 6 bases from V and 1 base from J, the junction contained 11 bases not matched to a gene. The CDR3 totals 16 residues. Germline CDR1 is KGHSH and CDR2 is LQKENI. The CDR3 region has the DNA TGTGCCAGCTCGCCGCTCCCTACAGGGGAGAACACTGAAGCTTTCTTT. It translates to CASSPLPTGENTEAFF.

This clonotype showed up many times. CDR3 residues: CSAGAGPRNYGYTF. The DNA for the CDR3 is TGCAGTGCTGGGGCAGGGCCCCGTAACTATGGCTACACCTTC. The gene calls are TRBV20-1 and TRBJ1-2; possibly TRBD1 for D (5 bases). Between the trimmed V and J ends, which lost 5 bases and 1 base, there was a span of 14 bases. The CDR3 totals 14 residues. Per the germline V gene, CDR1 is DFQATT and CDR2 is SNEGSKA (reference sequence).

The chain links TRBV28 to TRBJ1-5; 11 bases match TRBD1. The CDR3 contains 15 residues. The junction had 9 bases not matched to a gene; V was cut back by 8 bases and J by 6 bases. Germline V gene lookup returns CDR1 MDHEN and CDR2 SYDVKM. CDR3: CASDFWGQGVQPQHF. The CDR3 DNA reads as TGTGCCAGCGACTTCTGGGGACAGGGGGTTCAGCCCCAGCATTTT. Full variable domain (outside the CDR3, taken from reference TRBV28 and TRBJ1-5): DVKVTQSSRYLVKRTGEKVFLECVQDMDHENMFWYRQDPGLGLRLIYFSYDVKMKEKGDIPEGYSVSREKKERFSLILESASTNQTSMYLCASDFWGQGVQPQHFGDGTRLSIL.

As regards this clonotype: One junction end disagrees with the germline gene, perhaps due to a read error. The CDR3, as DNA: TGTGCCAGCAACCTGGGGGCCACTGAAGCTCTCTTT. Protein sequence: CASNLGATEALF. The chain carries TRBV12-3 or TRBV12-4 and TRBJ1-1; D perhaps matches TRBD1 (6 bases). The CDR3 loop spans 12 amino acids.

This clonotype was seen ten or more times. V and J are TRBV20-1 and TRBJ2-7; D possibly corresponds to TRBD1 (6 bases). The germline V gene encodes CDR1 DFQATT and CDR2 SNEGSKA (reference sequence). CDR3 length equals 12 residues. V lost 4 bases and J 4 bases, leaving 11 bases between the germline ends. CDR3 bases: TGCAGTGCTAACAGGGAAATGTACGAGCAGTACTTC. Amino acid sequence: CSANREMYEQYF.

At least ten counts were recorded for this clonotype. This rearrangement joins TRBV6-5 to TRBJ2-1, with 9 nucleotides matching TRBD2. Unmatched junction bases numbered 4, after V lost 4 bases and J lost 3 bases. The CDR3 sequence is 15 residues long. CDR1 is MNHEY, CDR2 SVGAGI, per germline. This CDR3 reads CASSSRGGGYNEQFF. DNA of the CDR3: TGTGCCAGCAGTTCTCGCGGGGGGGGCTACAATGAGCAGTTCTTC.

This clonotype occurred many times. J is TRBJ2-5 and V is TRBV4-2; D call uncertain. Germline CDR1 and CDR2: LGHNA and YNFKEQ. The CDR3 is 15 residues long. V was cut by 0 bases and J by 1 base, with 9 bases left in between. The CDR3 nucleotides are TGTGCCAGCAGCCAAGATCAAGGGTTCCAAGAGACCCAGTACTTC. It encodes CASSQDQGFQETQYF.

The rearrangement joins TRBV18 to TRBJ2-7; TRBD1 aligns across 10 bases. This CDR3 has 15 amino acids. The J segment lost 7 bases and the V segment lost 1 base, leaving 7 bases of the junction unmatched. Germline V gene sequence: CDR1 KGHSH, CDR2 LQKENI. The CDR3 loop reads CASSPRIGTGEEQYF. In nucleotides, the CDR3 is TGTGCCAGCTCACCACGTATCGGGACAGGGGAAGAGCAGTACTTC.

In its sample, this clonotype was seen many times. This chain uses TRBV12-3 or TRBV12-4 with TRBJ2-3, with TRBD1 identical over 7 bases. Trimming removed 3 bases from V and 5 bases from J; junction bases left unmatched: 8. CDR3 length: 15 amino acids. CDR3 coding DNA: TGTGCCAGCAGTTTTCTAGGGGGCGCGTTAGATACGCAGTATTTT. Amino acids: CASSFLGGALDTQYF.

This clonotype appeared a single time. A much larger clonotype is one base distant, so this may be a read error. The chain carries TRBV28 and TRBJ2-7; D not resolved. Germline CDR1 MDHEN, CDR2 SYDVKM. CDR3 size: 14 residues. The CDR3 here is CASSFYGFSYEQCF. The CDR3 DNA sequence: TGTGCCAGCAGTTTCTACGGGTTCTCCTACGAGCAGTGCTTC.

A few counts support this clonotype. This chain connects TRBV7-9 to TRBJ1-4; 8 bases align to TRBD1. V lost 4 bases to trimming and J lost 3 bases; unmatched junction nucleotides: 10. The CDR3 contains 17 residues. The germline V gene has CDR1 SEHNR and CDR2 FQNEAQ (reference sequence). CDR3 bases: TGTGCCAGCAGCTCTGCGACAGGGGCAGAGTCTAATGAAAAACTGTTTTTT. As protein: CASSSATGAESNEKLFF.